A selection of T cell receptor beta chains follows, all from one sample in a study of T cell changes during pregnancy in multiple sclerosis. Assay used: immunoSEQ multiplex PCR; TCRdb lists only in-frame clones, some missing. The sample yields fewer than 90,000 clones, approximately 92% seen once. Sequenced material: peripheral blood, taken in the first trimester of pregnancy. These receptors were obtained from a female donor with multiple sclerosis, enrolled in a pregnancy study. Both conserved end residues are part of each CDR3. A D gene is named only where the DNA matches it firmly. Clone size appears in some rows only: once, few, many, or a class for an expanded clone.

abundance	d_gene	v_gene	j_gene	CDR3aa	CDR3nt
few	.	TRBV9	TRBJ1-1	CASSVSRNTEAFF	TGTGCCAGCAGCGTGTCCAGGAACACTGAAGCTTTCTTT
once	.	TRBV7-9	TRBJ2-3	CASSSQGGGVGDTQYF	TGTGCCAGCAGCTCCCAAGGGGGGGGCGTTGGAGATACGCAGTATTTT
.	.	TRBV6-5	TRBJ1-6	CASSYGAENSPLHF	TGTGCCAGCAGTTACGGGGCTGAAAATTCACCCCTCCACTTT
.	TRBD1	TRBV2	TRBJ2-7	CASTRTGTGGASYEQYF	TGTGCCAGCACTCGAACAGGGACAGGAGGGGCTTCCTACGAGCAGTACTTC
.	TRBD2	TRBV30	TRBJ2-1	CAFGLAGLGHNEQFF	TGTGCCTTTGGACTAGCGGGCCTCGGGCACAATGAGCAGTTCTTC
.	.	TRBV6-1	TRBJ1-1	CASLRKGREAFF	TGTGCCAGCCTCCGTAAGGGGCGGGAAGCTTTCTTT
.	TRBD2	TRBV9	TRBJ2-7	CASSVEAGGPYEQYF	TGTGCCAGCAGCGTAGAAGCGGGAGGTCCCTACGAGCAGTACTTC
.	.	TRBV27	TRBJ2-3	CASSRGTVDTQYF	TGTGCCAGCAGCCGGGGGACAGTGGATACGCAGTATTTT
.	.	TRBV11-2	TRBJ2-5	CASSLGGNQGQETQYF	TGTGCCAGCAGCTTAGGAGGTAATCAGGGACAAGAGACCCAGTACTTC
.	.	TRBV19	TRBJ1-3	CASIGSGVSGNTIYF	TGTGCCTCCATCGGGTCGGGGGTCTCTGGAAACACCATATATTTT
.	.	TRBV19	TRBJ2-3	CASSIIGQGGSDTQYF	TGTGCCAGTAGTATAATTGGACAGGGAGGGTCAGATACGCAGTATTTT
.	.	TRBV7-2	TRBJ1-1	CASRTTGGGNTEAFF	TGTGCCAGCAGAACTACCGGGGGGGGGAACACTGAAGCTTTCTTT
once	.	TRBV15	TRBJ1-5	CATSTTGPHQPQHF	TGTGCCACCAGCACAACAGGGCCACATCAGCCCCAGCATTTT
.	TRBD1	TRBV2	TRBJ2-1	CASIGPGQGSYNEQFF	TGTGCCAGCATTGGACCGGGACAGGGAAGCTACAATGAGCAGTTCTTC
.	.	TRBV12-5	TRBJ2-1	CASGLIDEQFF	TGTGCTAGTGGTTTGATCGATGAGCAGTTCTTC
.	TRBD1	TRBV10-3	TRBJ1-5	CAISESLTTGVGGQPQHF	TGTGCCATCAGTGAGTCGCTGACTACAGGGGTGGGAGGACAGCCCCAGCATTTT
once	TRBD2	TRBV10-3	TRBJ2-2	CAIKTLAGGPHTGELFF	TGTGCCATCAAAACGCTAGCGGGGGGGCCTCACACCGGGGAGCTGTTTTTT
.	.	TRBV12-5	TRBJ2-7	CASGSGLDWQQYF	TGTGCTAGTGGTTCGGGACTGGATTGGCAGCAGTACTTC
.	TRBD2	TRBV27	TRBJ2-2	CASSLLADNTGELFF	TGTGCCAGCAGTTTACTAGCGGATAACACCGGGGAGCTGTTTTTT
.	.	TRBV20-1	TRBJ2-5	CSARPQETQYF	TGCAGTGCTAGACCACAAGAGACCCAGTACTTC